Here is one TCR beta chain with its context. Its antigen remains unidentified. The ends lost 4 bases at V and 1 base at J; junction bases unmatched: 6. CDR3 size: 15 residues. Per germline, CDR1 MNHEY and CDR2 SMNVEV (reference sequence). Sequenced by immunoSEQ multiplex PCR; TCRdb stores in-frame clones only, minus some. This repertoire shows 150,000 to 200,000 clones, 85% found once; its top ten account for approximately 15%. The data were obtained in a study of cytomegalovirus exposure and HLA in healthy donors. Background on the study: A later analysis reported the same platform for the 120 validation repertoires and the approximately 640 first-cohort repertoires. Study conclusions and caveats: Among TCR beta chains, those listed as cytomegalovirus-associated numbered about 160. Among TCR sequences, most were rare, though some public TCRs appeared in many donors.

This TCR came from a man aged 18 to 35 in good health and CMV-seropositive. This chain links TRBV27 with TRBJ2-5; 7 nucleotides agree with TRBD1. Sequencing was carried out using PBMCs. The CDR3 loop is CASSSRQGFQETQYF. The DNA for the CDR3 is TGTGCCAGCAGTTCTCGACAGGGCTTCCAAGAGACCCAGTACTTC.